The 22 T cell receptor beta chains below all came from one sample that was sequenced in a study of T cell changes during pregnancy in multiple sclerosis (dated by TCRdb to between 2018 and 2021). The library was produced with the immunoSEQ multiplex PCR assay. TCRdb stores this immuneACCESS table with in-frame sequences only. Part of the clones is absent; in the studies checked, under half of the shortfall reflects unresolved V genes, and no reason is known for the rest. The sample profile shows some 47,000 clones; around 90% of them were found once. The ten top clones hold approximately 5.8% of the sample. This material consisted of CD8+ T cells from peripheral blood mononuclear cells, taken after pregnancy. The receptors were gathered from a female donor in good health, enrolled as a control in a pregnancy study.

The chain employs TRBV11-2 and TRBJ2-2; maybe TRBD2 (5 bases). This CDR3 region has 19 residues. The germline CDR1 and CDR2 sequences are SGHAT and FQNNGV. V lost 5 bases and J lost 4, with 26 bases in between. The CDR3 DNA is TGTGCCAGCAGCCCAGACCGTCGGGAACCCACAAGCGGCACCGGGGAGCTGTTTTTT. It translates to CASSPDRREPTSGTGELFF.

This clone was counted once. The CDR3 is CASSLGRGSGGLGNEQFF. CDR3 DNA sequence: TGTGCCAGCAGCTTAGGCCGGGGTAGCGGGGGGCTAGGCAATGAGCAGTTCTTC. The chain couples TRBV7-9 to TRBJ2-1; 10 positions agree with TRBD2. The germline CDR1 and CDR2 sequences are SEHNR and FQNEAQ (reference sequence). CDR3 length: 18 amino acids. With 1 base clipped from V and 6 bases from J, the junction kept 12 bases outside the gene matches.

V and J are TRBV7-8 and TRBJ2-7; no definite D call. Deletions cut 5 bases from V and 0 bases from J, with 11 bases between. The germline V gene has CDR1 SGHVS and CDR2 FQNEAQ. This CDR3 has 14 amino acids. DNA for the CDR3: TGTGCCAGCAGCGCGGTGGGTAACTCCTACGAGCAGTACTTC. Protein product: CASSAVGNSYEQYF.

The chain recombines TRBV27 with TRBJ1-2; 8 bases align to TRBD1. This CDR3 has 16 amino acids. Germline CDR1 MNHEY, CDR2 SMNVEV (reference sequence). V shed 5 bases and J 7 bases; nucleotides not matched to a gene: 15. The CDR3 loop reads CASSQLTPDREIGYTF. The CDR3 nucleotides read TGTGCCAGCAGTCAACTTACCCCGGACAGGGAGATTGGCTACACCTTC.

The rearrangement links TRBV7-9 to TRBJ2-7, with a weak D call TRBD1 (7 bases). V gave up 2 bases and J gave up 7 bases, with 18 bases separating them. This CDR3 is 15 amino acids long. Germline V gene lookup returns CDR1 SEHNR and CDR2 FQNEAQ (reference sequence). CDR3 bases: TGTGCCAGCAGCTTAAGCGACAGGGCCCGGGGGGAGCAGTACTTC. It is translated as CASSLSDRARGEQYF. The full variable domain, completed using reference TRBV7-9 and TRBJ2-7, is DTGVSQNPRHKITKRGQNVTFRCDPISEHNRLYWYRQTLGQGPEFLTYFQNEAQLEKSRLLSDRFSAERPKGSFSTLEIQRTEQGDSAMYLCASSLSDRARGEQYFGPGTRLTVT.

The CDR3 spells CASGEGVEETQYF. In DNA form, the CDR3 reads TGTGCCAGCGGTGAGGGGGTGGAAGAGACCCAGTACTTC. The V and J genes are TRBV11-2 and TRBJ2-5; D might be TRBD1 (6 bases). This CDR3 spans 13 amino acids. V was trimmed by 8 bases and J by 3 bases, leaving 13 bases between them. Germline V CDR1 and CDR2: SGHAT, FQNNGV.

The chain employs TRBV10-3 and TRBJ1-4, with 7 bases aligning to TRBD1. In germline, CDR1 is ENHRY, CDR2 SYGVKD. The V segment lost 6 bases and the J segment 6 bases; nucleotides outside the gene matches: 4. The CDR3 loop spans 13 amino acids. The CDR3 bases are TGTGCCATCAGAGAGGGGGCCTATGAAAAACTGTTTTTT. Protein: CAIREGAYEKLFF.

V usage is TRBV4-3 and J usage is TRBJ1-1; D ambiguous. Germline lookup yields CDR1 LGHNA and CDR2 YSLEER. The CDR3 is 14 amino acids. V was cut by 0 bases and J by 8 bases, with 13 bases left in between. The CDR3 DNA reads as TGCGCCAGCAGCCAAGATCCCGCGTACCGGGAAGCTTTCTTT. Protein: CASSQDPAYREAFF.

The rearrangement joins TRBV4-3 to TRBJ2-7; TRBD1 agrees at 7 bases. This CDR3 comprises 15 residues. From germline, CDR1 is LGHNA and CDR2 YSLEER. The V segment lost 2 bases and the J segment 5 bases; nucleotides outside the gene matches: 9. For the CDR3, the DNA is TGCGCCAGCAGCCAAAGACAGGGAGTTCTGAACGAGCAGTACTTC. Translating gives CASSQRQGVLNEQYF.

This chain uses TRBV25-1 with TRBJ1-2, with D possibly TRBD1 on 6 matching bases. With 3 bases removed from V and 3 bases from J, the gap between germline ends came to 11 bases. From germline, CDR1 is MGHDK and CDR2 SYGVNS. This CDR3 comprises 14 residues. CDR3 amino acids: CASSDTGKYYGYTF. DNA for the CDR3: TGTGCCAGCAGTGACACAGGGAAGTACTATGGCTACACCTTC.

Ten or more counts support this clone. The J gene is TRBJ2-5, the V gene TRBV13; 10 positions agree with TRBD2. Germline CDR1 and CDR2: PRHDT and FYEKMQ (reference sequence). The CDR3 has 17 residues. Trimming removed 4 bases from V and 7 bases from J; junction bases left unmatched: 15. DNA of the CDR3: TGTGCCAGCAGCTCCGGCGGGAGCGGGGGGGAGGTTGTGACCCAGTACTTC. It encodes CASSSGGSGGEVVTQYF. Drawing the rest from reference TRBV13 and TRBJ2-5, the complete variable domain is AAGVIQSPRHLIKEKRETATLKCYPIPRHDTVYWYQQGPGQDPQFLISFYEKMQSDKGSIPDRFSAQQFSDYHSELNMSSLELGDSALYFCASSSGGSGGEVVTQYFGPGTRLLVL.

The CDR3 bases are TGTGCCAGCAGTCCATTTTACCTGCCCAGACAGGGAGGAGGGAATTCACCCCTCCACTTT. Its protein product is CASSPFYLPRQGGGNSPLHF. The chain joins TRBV28 to TRBJ1-6, with 7 positions matching TRBD1. Looked up from germline, CDR1 is MDHEN and CDR2 is SYDVKM. The CDR3 has 20 amino acids. V dropped 5 bases and J dropped 7; count of bases not matched to a gene: 23.

The J gene is TRBJ2-7, the V gene TRBV7-2; 9 positions match TRBD1. Unmatched junction bases numbered 12, after V lost 2 bases and J lost 7 bases. There are 16 residues in the CDR3. Germline CDR1 is SGHTA and CDR2 is FQGNSA. As DNA, the CDR3 is TGTGCCAGCAGCTTAACGCCGGGACAGGGCTCGGGGGAGCAGTACTTC. Translating it yields CASSLTPGQGSGEQYF.

The chain joins TRBV4-2 to TRBJ2-1, with 9 bases identical to TRBD1. Trimming cost V 4 bases and J 4 bases; bases outside gene matches: 8. Germline V gene sequence: CDR1 LGHNA, CDR2 YNFKEQ. The CDR3 length is 16 residues. CDR3: CASSPRKTGGYNEQFF. The CDR3 DNA reads as TGTGCCAGCAGCCCCCGGAAGACAGGGGGATACAATGAGCAGTTCTTC.

This clone appeared a single time. V is TRBV14 and J is TRBJ2-3, with 7 bases matching TRBD2. The germline V gene has CDR1 SGHDN and CDR2 FVKESK. Trimming took 4 bases from V and 4 from J; bases not matched to a gene: 5. The CDR3 runs to 14 residues. The CDR3, as DNA: TGTGCCAGCAGCCCATTCCGGGGGGCAGATACGCAGTATTTT. Translated, it gives CASSPFRGADTQYF.

The chain has TRBV11-1 and TRBJ2-3; possibly TRBD1 for D (5 bases). The CDR3 covers 16 residues. The V gene lost 6 bases and the J gene lost 2 bases, with 18 bases spanning the gap. The germline V gene encodes CDR1 SGHAT and CDR2 FQDESV (reference sequence). CDR3 sequence reads: CASSQLWGSLTDTQYF. The CDR3 bases are TGTGCCAGCAGTCAACTCTGGGGCTCTCTCACAGATACGCAGTATTTT.

The chain uses TRBV6-6 and TRBJ2-7; TRBD1 matches at 7 bases. Germline assignment: CDR1 MNHNY and CDR2 SVGAGI (reference sequence). The CDR3 is made up of 13 amino acids. Trimming cost V 1 base and J 6 bases; bases outside gene matches: 3. CDR3 DNA sequence: TGTGCCAGCAGTTACTTGACAGGGATCGAGCAGTACTTC. Residues: CASSYLTGIEQYF.

The rearrangement joins TRBV9 to TRBJ2-7, with 11 nucleotides matching TRBD1. The germline CDR1 and CDR2 sequences are SGDLS and YYNGEE. This CDR3 region has 14 residues. Trimming took 4 bases from V and 6 from J; bases not matched to a gene: 6. The DNA of the CDR3 is TGTGCCAGCAGCCCCGGGGGACAGGGGGTCGAGCAGTACTTC. As protein: CASSPGGQGVEQYF.

The chain recombines TRBV5-1 with TRBJ2-3, with 11 nucleotides matching TRBD2. V shed 2 bases and J 5 bases; nucleotides not matched to a gene: 7. Germline V lookup: CDR1 SGHRS, CDR2 YFSETQ. The CDR3 has 16 residues. The CDR3 bases are TGCGCCAGCAGCTTTAGCGGGGGGGCCGGACAAGATACGCAGTATTTT. The encoded protein is CASSFSGGAGQDTQYF.

The V gene is TRBV13, the J gene TRBJ2-5; no reliable D call. This CDR3 has 15 amino acids. The germline V and J ends were trimmed by 2 bases and 1 base, with 11 bases remaining between them. Germline-derived CDR1 and CDR2 are PRHDT and FYEKMQ (reference sequence). In DNA, the CDR3 is TGTGCCAGCAGCTTATGGCCTTTCCCCCAAGAGACCCAGTACTTC. This gives the protein CASSLWPFPQETQYF.

The sample holds a few counts of this clone. The chain combines TRBV27 with TRBJ1-6, with D perhaps TRBD1 (6 bases). The CDR3 sequence is 14 residues long. Trimming stripped 6 bases from V and 7 bases from J, with 13 bases between. Germline V gene data show CDR1 as MNHEY and CDR2 as SMNVEV (reference sequence). CDR3 coding DNA: TGTGCCAGCAGCAGCGGACAGAGGAATTCACCCCTCCACTTT. Translation gives CASSSGQRNSPLHF.

The chain has TRBV28 and TRBJ2-7; D call uncertain. The CDR3 runs 14 residues. Per germline, CDR1 MDHEN and CDR2 SYDVKM. The V end lost 1 base, the J end lost 2 bases, and 9 bases lay between the germline ends. In DNA form, the CDR3 reads TGTGCCAGCAGTTTATCCCGCGGCACCTACGAGCAGTACTTC. Amino acids: CASSLSRGTYEQYF.